Listed below are T cell receptor beta chains from one sample, sequenced in a study of regulatory T cells in long-lasting Graves disease. TCRdb reanalysed the multiplex PCR reads using MiXCR and keeps one entry per CDR3 protein. The table shows some 410,000 distinct CDR3 sequences, with roughly 15% occurring only once. These data were also filed under a second study, of T cells in Graves' hyperthyroidism and ophthalmopathy.

This specimen consisted of peripheral blood mononuclear cells (PBMCs), obtained at new diagnosis, from a patient treated with antithyroid drugs. Receptors originate from a woman in her twenties or thirties with Graves disease. Each CDR3 is given with its conserved first and last residue. The order of the fields is V gene, J gene, clone size, D gene, CDR3 protein, CDR3 DNA. A D gene is named only where the DNA matches it firmly. Not every row has a clone size; where given, it reads once, few, many or a size class.

>TRBV29-1|TRBJ2-1|-|TRBD1
CSVEKVGTVNNEQFF
TGCAGCGTTGAAAAGGTCGGGACAGTAAACAATGAGCAGTTCTTC
>TRBV28|TRBJ2-7|few|-
CASSLGPSLREQYF
TGTGCCAGCAGTTTAGGGCCTTCCCTACGGGAGCAGTACTTC
>TRBV12-3/TRBV12-4|TRBJ2-7|many|-
CASSFQGLAYEQYF
TGTGCCAGCAGTTTTCAGGGGCTGGCCTACGAGCAGTACTTC
>TRBV12-3/TRBV12-4|TRBJ1-4|many|-
CASISTGGEKLFF
TGTGCCAGCATCTCAACCGGGGGTGAAAAACTGTTTTTT
>TRBV4-2|TRBJ2-7|many|-
CASSQPSGGAYEQYF
TGTGCCAGCAGCCAACCTTCTGGTGGGGCCTACGAGCAGTACTTC
>TRBV28|TRBJ2-1|many|-
CASSLSGGAKDEQFF
TGTGCCAGCAGTTTATCGGGGGGCGCCAAGGATGAGCAGTTCTTC
>TRBV5-1|TRBJ2-1|many|-
CASSWSFGDEQFF
TGCGCCAGCAGCTGGTCCTTTGGGGATGAGCAGTTCTTC
>TRBV20-1|TRBJ2-3|many|-
CSAEHTDTQYF
TGCAGTGCTGAACACACAGATACGCAGTATTTT
>TRBV5-6|TRBJ1-2|many|-
CASSLASLRGLIHGYTF
TGTGCCAGCAGCTTGGCAAGTCTCAGGGGATTAATACACGGCTACACCTTC
>TRBV28|TRBJ2-3|many|TRBD1
CASGGQATDTQYF
TGTGCCAGTGGGGGACAGGCCACAGATACGCAGTATTTT
>TRBV7-2|TRBJ1-1|many|-
CASSTTAGRMFPEAFF
TGTGCCAGCAGCACCACGGCTGGGCGGATGTTCCCTGAAGCTTTCTTT
>TRBV4-3|TRBJ2-2|-|TRBD2
CASSQDTSGGTGELFF
TGCGCCAGCAGCCAAGACACTAGCGGGGGCACCGGGGAGCTGTTTTTT
>TRBV28|TRBJ1-5|many|TRBD1
CASSLGGTGGNQPQHF
TGTGCCAGCAGTTTAGGGGGGACAGGGGGGAATCAGCCCCAGCATTTT
>TRBV6-1|TRBJ1-5|-|-
CARDGNNQPQHF
TGTGCCAGGGACGGGAACAATCAGCCCCAGCATTTT
>TRBV27|TRBJ1-4|-|-
CASGTGTSEKLFF
TGTGCCAGCGGTACCGGGACGTCGGAAAAACTGTTTTTT
>TRBV28|TRBJ1-6|-|-
CASSTLQGYSPLHF
TGTGCCAGCAGTACCCTCCAGGGATATTCACCCCTCCACTTT
>TRBV3-1|TRBJ1-1|many|TRBD1
CASVGGTGRREAFF
TGTGCCAGCGTGGGGGGGACAGGCCGACGTGAAGCTTTCTTT
>TRBV4-2|TRBJ2-5|once|-
CASSQDQTTQETQYF
TGTGCCAGCAGCCAAGATCAGACGACCCAAGAGACCCAGTACTTC
>TRBV20-1|TRBJ2-2|-|-
CSASANTGELFF
TGCAGTGCTAGTGCGAACACCGGGGAGCTGTTTTTT
>TRBV5-1|TRBJ2-3|many|-
CASSLSVADTQYF
TGCGCCAGCAGCTTGTCGGTAGCAGATACGCAGTATTTT
>TRBV3-1|TRBJ2-5|few|-
CASSQGSETQYF
TGTGCCAGCAGCCAAGGGTCCGAGACCCAGTACTTC
>TRBV5-1|TRBJ2-7|many|-
CASSLIWTTMKTYEQYF
TGCGCCAGCAGCTTGATATGGACAACAATGAAGACCTACGAGCAGTACTTC
>TRBV27|TRBJ2-1|many|-
CASSRGSSNNEQFF
TGTGCCAGCAGTCGGGGGTCTAGCAACAATGAGCAGTTCTTC
>TRBV7-2|TRBJ2-1|many|TRBD2
CASSPYLAGPGNEQFF
TGTGCCAGCAGTCCCTACCTAGCGGGACCCGGAAATGAGCAGTTCTTC
>TRBV27|TRBJ2-7|many|TRBD1
CASSRRYQTGGLGQYF
TGTGCCAGCAGTCGCCGATACCAAACAGGGGGCCTCGGGCAGTACTTC
>TRBV7-2|TRBJ2-1|-|-
CASSLFRVNEQFF
TGTGCCAGCAGCTTATTCAGGGTGAATGAGCAGTTCTTC
>TRBV9|TRBJ2-5|-|-
CASSVRGAREETQYF
TGTGCCAGCAGCGTACGGGGGGCGAGGGAGGAGACCCAGTACTTC
>TRBV6-5|TRBJ2-7|many|TRBD2
CASSYLGGSYEQYF
TGTGCCAGCAGTTACTTGGGAGGGTCCTACGAGCAGTACTTC